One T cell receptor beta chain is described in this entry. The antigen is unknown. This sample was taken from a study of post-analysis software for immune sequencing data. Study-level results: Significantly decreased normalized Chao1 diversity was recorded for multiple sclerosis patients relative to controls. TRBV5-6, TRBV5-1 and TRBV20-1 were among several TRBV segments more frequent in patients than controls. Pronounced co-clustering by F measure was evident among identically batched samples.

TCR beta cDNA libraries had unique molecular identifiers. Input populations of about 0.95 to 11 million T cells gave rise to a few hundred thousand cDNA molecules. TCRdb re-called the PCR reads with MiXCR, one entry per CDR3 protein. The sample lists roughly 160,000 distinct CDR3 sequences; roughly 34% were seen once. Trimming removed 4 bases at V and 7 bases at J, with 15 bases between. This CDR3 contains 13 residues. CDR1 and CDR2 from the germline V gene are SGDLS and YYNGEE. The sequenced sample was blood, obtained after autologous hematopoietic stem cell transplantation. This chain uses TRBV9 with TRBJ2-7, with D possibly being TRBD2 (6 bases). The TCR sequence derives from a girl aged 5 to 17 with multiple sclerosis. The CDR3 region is CASSSRDGGEQYF. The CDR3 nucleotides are TGTGCCAGCAGCTCCCGGGACGGAGGGGAGCAGTACTTC.